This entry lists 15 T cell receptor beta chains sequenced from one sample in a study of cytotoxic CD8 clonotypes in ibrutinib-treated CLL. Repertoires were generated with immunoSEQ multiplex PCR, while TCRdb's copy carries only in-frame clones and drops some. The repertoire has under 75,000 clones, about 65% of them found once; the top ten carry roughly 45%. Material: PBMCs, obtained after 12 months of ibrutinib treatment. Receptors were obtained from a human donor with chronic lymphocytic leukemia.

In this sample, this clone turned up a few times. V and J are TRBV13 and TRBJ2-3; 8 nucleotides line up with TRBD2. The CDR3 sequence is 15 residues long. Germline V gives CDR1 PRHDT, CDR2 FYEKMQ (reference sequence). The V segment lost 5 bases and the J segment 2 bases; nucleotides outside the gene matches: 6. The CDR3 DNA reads TGTGCCAGCAGCCCAGCGGGAGTCTACACAGATACGCAGTATTTT. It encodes CASSPAGVYTDTQYF.

The CDR3 nucleotides read TGTGCCAGTACCCTCCTCCGGGGCGGGAGGGCCACCGGGGAGCTGTTTTTT. The encoded protein is CASTLLRGGRATGELFF. The chain links TRBV19 to TRBJ2-2, with 9 nucleotides matching TRBD2. V trimming: 7 bases; J trimming: 4 bases; junction bases outside the gene matches: 13. The CDR3 length is 17 residues. CDR1 LNHDA and CDR2 SQIVND come from the germline V gene (reference sequence).

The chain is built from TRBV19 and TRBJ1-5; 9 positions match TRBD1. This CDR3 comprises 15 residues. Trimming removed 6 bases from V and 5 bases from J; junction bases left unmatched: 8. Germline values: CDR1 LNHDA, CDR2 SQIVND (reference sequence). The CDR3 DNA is TGTGCCAGTAGACAGGGGGCTCTCATACATCAGCCCCAGCATTTT. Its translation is CASRQGALIHQPQHF.

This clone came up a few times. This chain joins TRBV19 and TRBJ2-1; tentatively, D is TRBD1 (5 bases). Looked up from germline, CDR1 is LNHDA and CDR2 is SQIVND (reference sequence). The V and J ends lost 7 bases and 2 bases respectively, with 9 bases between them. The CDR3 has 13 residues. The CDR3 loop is CASNDRTYNEQFF. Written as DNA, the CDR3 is TGTGCCAGTAATGACAGAACCTACAATGAGCAGTTCTTC. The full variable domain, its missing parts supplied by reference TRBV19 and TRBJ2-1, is DGGITQSPKYLFRKEGQNVTLSCEQNLNHDAMYWYRQDPGQGLRLIYYSQIVNDFQKGDIAEGYSVSREKKESFPLTVTSAQKNPTAFYLCASNDRTYNEQFFGPGTRLTVL.

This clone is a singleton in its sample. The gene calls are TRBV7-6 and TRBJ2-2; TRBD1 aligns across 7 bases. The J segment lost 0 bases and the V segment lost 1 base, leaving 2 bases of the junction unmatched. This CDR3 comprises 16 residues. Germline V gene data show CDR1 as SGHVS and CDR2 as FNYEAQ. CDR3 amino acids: CASSLGQGPNTGELFF. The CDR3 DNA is TGTGCCAGCAGCTTAGGACAGGGCCCGAACACCGGGGAGCTGTTTTTT.

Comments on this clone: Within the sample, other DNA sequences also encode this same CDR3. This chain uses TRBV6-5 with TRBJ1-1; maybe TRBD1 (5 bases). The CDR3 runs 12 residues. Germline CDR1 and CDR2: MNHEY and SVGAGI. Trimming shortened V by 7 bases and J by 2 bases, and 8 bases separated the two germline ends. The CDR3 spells CASTGRNTEAFF. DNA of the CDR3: TGTGCCAGCACAGGGAGAAACACTGAAGCTTTCTTT.

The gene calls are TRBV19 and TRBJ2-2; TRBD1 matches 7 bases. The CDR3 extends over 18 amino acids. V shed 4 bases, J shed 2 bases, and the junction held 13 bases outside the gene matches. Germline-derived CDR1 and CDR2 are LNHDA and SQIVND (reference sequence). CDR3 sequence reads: CASSTPGTAILNTGELFF. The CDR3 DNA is TGTGCCAGTAGTACTCCCGGGACAGCGATCCTCAACACCGGGGAGCTGTTTTTT.

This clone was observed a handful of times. As DNA, the CDR3 is TGTGCCTGGAGTGTAGGAGGGGGTAGCCAGCCCCAGCATTTT. It encodes CAWSVGGGSQPQHF. This chain joins TRBV30 and TRBJ1-5; tentatively, D is TRBD1 (6 bases). Germline loops: CDR1 GTSNPN, CDR2 SVGIG (reference sequence). The CDR3 has 14 residues. With 0 bases removed from V and 7 bases from J, the gap between germline ends came to 13 bases.

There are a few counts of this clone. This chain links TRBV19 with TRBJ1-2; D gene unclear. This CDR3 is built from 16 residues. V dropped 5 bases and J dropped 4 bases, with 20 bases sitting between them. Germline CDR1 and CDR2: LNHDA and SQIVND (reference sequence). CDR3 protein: CASSPSLGPIAYGYTF. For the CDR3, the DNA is TGTGCCAGTAGTCCTTCTCTCGGACCCATCGCCTATGGCTACACCTTC.

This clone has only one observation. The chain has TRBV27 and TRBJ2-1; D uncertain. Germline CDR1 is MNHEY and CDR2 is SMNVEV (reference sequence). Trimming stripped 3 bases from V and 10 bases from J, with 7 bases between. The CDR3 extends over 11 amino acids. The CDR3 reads CASSFRREQFF. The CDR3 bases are TGTGCCAGCAGTTTTAGGCGCGAGCAGTTCTTC.

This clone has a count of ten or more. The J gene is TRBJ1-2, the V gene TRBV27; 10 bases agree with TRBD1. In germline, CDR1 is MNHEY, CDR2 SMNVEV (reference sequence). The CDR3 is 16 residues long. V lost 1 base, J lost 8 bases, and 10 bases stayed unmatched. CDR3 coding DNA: TGTGCCAGCAGTTTATACGGGACAGGGGATTTGAAGGGCTACACCTTC. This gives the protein CASSLYGTGDLKGYTF.

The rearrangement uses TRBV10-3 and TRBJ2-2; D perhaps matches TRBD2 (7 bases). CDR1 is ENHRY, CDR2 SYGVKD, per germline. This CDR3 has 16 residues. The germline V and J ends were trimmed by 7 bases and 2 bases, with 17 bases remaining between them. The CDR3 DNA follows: TGTGCCATCAACAGAGGGGGGGCGCGAAACACCGGGGAGCTGTTTTTT. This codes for CAINRGGARNTGELFF.

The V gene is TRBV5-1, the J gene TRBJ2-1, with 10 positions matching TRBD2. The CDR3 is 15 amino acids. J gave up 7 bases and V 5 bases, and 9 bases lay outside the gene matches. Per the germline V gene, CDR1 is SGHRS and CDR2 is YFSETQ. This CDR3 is CASSFPGLASNEQFF. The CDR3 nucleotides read TGCGCCAGCAGTTTCCCGGGACTAGCGAGTAATGAGCAGTTCTTC.

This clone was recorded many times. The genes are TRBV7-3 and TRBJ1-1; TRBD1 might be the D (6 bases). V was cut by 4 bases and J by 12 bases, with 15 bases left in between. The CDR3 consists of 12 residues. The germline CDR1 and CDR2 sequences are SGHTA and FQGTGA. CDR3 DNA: TGTGCCAGCAGCTCGCCTGGGGGGCCCACTTTCTTT. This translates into CASSSPGGPTFF.

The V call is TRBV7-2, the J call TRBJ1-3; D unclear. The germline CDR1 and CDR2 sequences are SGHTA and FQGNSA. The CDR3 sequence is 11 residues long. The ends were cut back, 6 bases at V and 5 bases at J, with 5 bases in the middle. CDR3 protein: CASRPRNTIYF. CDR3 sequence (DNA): TGTGCCAGCAGGCCAAGAAACACCATATATTTT.